Shown below are 12 T cell receptor beta chains from a single sample sequenced in a study of T cell responses to AZD1222 COVID-19 vaccine. Sequencing used immunoSEQ multiplex PCR; TCRdb keeps in-frame clones, though not all of them. The data hold fewer than 200,000 clones, with roughly nine tenths observed a single time. The sample in question was peripheral blood, obtained on day 0 of AZD1222 vaccination. The receptors were gathered from an adult in good health.

The chain combines TRBV7-9 with TRBJ2-3; D is ambiguous. The CDR3 has 13 amino acids. Trimming pared 5 bases from V and 9 bases from J, leaving 15 bases between. Germline CDR1 reads SEHNR; CDR2 reads FQNEAQ (reference sequence). DNA of the CDR3: TGTGCCAGCAGCCAACCTACCCCCGAGACGCAGTATTTT. Translated, it gives CASSQPTPETQYF. Complete variable domain (other parts from reference TRBV7-9 and TRBJ2-3): DTGVSQNPRHKITKRGQNVTFRCDPISEHNRLYWYRQTLGQGPEFLTYFQNEAQLEKSRLLSDRFSAERPKGSFSTLEIQRTEQGDSAMYLCASSQPTPETQYFGPGTRLTVL.

The V call is TRBV19, the J call TRBJ1-2; 8 bases map to TRBD1. The length of the CDR3 is 14 residues. The trim removed 6 bases at V and 3 bases at J, leaving 6 bases unmatched. CDR1 and CDR2 (germline): LNHDA, SQIVND (reference sequence). The CDR3 sequence: CASSPDRDHYGYTF. The CDR3 DNA is TGTGCCAGTAGCCCGGACAGGGACCACTATGGCTACACCTTC.

This chain links TRBV5-4 with TRBJ1-1; 10 nucleotides match TRBD1. Unmatched junction bases numbered 10, after V lost 4 bases and J lost 4 bases. The germline V gene encodes CDR1 SGHNT and CDR2 YYREEE (reference sequence). The CDR3 is 16 residues long. In DNA form, the CDR3 reads TGTGCCAGCAGCCCAAGGACAGGGGGATGGGGCACTGAAGCTTTCTTT. Translating it yields CASSPRTGGWGTEAFF.

The chain links TRBV5-1 to TRBJ1-1; the match to TRBD1 covers 7 bases. Germline V gene lookup returns CDR1 SGHRS and CDR2 YFSETQ. The CDR3 has 16 amino acids. V gave up 3 bases and J gave up 0 bases; unmatched junction bases: 8. The CDR3 sequence is CASSSAYRGLNTEAFF. CDR3 DNA sequence: TGCGCCAGCAGCTCGGCCTACAGGGGACTGAACACTGAAGCTTTCTTT.

The CDR3 sequence is CASSSGTGGYEQYF. CDR3 DNA: TGTGCCAGCAGTTCCGGGACAGGGGGTTACGAGCAGTACTTC. J is TRBJ2-7 and V is TRBV2; 11 bases line up with TRBD1. V dropped 5 bases and J dropped 4; count of bases not matched to a gene: 4. The CDR3 extends over 14 amino acids. Germline V gene lookup returns CDR1 SNHLY and CDR2 FYNNEI. Full variable domain (remainder filled in from reference TRBV2 and TRBJ2-7): EPEVTQTPSHQVTQMGQEVILRCVPISNHLYFYWYRQILGQKVEFLVSFYNNEISEKSEIFDDQFSVERPDGSNFTLKIRSTKLEDSAMYFCASSSGTGGYEQYFGPGTRLTVT.

The V and J genes are TRBV5-6 and TRBJ1-5, with a possible D match to TRBD1 (6 bases). Trimming left V 3 bases short and J 4 bases short, with 17 bases between. Germline CDR1 is SGHDT and CDR2 is YYEEEE. The CDR3 contains 16 residues. Written as DNA, the CDR3 is TGTGCCAGCAGCTACATGACAGGTACGGGTAATCAGCCCCAGCATTTT. This codes for CASSYMTGTGNQPQHF. Supplemented by reference TRBV5-6 and TRBJ1-5, the full variable domain reads DAGVTQSPTHLIKTRGQQVTLRCSPKSGHDTVSWYQQALGQGPQFIFQYYEEEERQRGNFPDRFSGHQFPNYSSELNVNALLLGDSALYLCASSYMTGTGNQPQHFGDGTRLSIL.

The rearrangement uses TRBV5-1 and TRBJ2-7; D remains unclear. Between the trimmed V and J ends, which lost 0 bases and 3 bases, there was a span of 13 bases. The germline V gene has CDR1 SGHRS and CDR2 YFSETQ. The CDR3 is made up of 15 amino acids. CDR3 nucleotide sequence: TGCGCCAGCAGCTTGGGTGCAGGAGACTTCTACGAGCAGTACTTC. Encoded protein: CASSLGAGDFYEQYF.

CDR3 bases: TGTGCCAGCAGACTGGGGACCTATGGCTACACCTTC. It encodes CASRLGTYGYTF. The gene calls are TRBV12-3 or TRBV12-4 and TRBJ1-2; D may be TRBD1 (5 bases). V dropped 6 bases and J dropped 4 bases, with 9 bases sitting between them. The CDR3 extends over 12 amino acids.

The chain links TRBV6-5 to TRBJ1-5; D ambiguous. Germline V CDR1 and CDR2: MNHEY, SVGAGI. The CDR3 length is 13 residues. V lost 5 bases, J lost 4 bases, and 9 bases lay in between. The CDR3 nucleotides read TGTGCCAGCAGTAAGGAGCAGAATCAGCCCCAGCATTTT. Its protein product is CASSKEQNQPQHF.

The J gene is TRBJ2-3, the V gene TRBV28; D call uncertain. The germline V and J ends were trimmed by 6 bases and 6 bases, with 16 bases remaining between them. From germline, CDR1 is MDHEN and CDR2 SYDVKM. This CDR3 is 14 amino acids long. In nucleotides, the CDR3 is TGTGCCAGCAGGCCCGGATCTCCCGGGGATACGCAGTATTTT. As protein: CASRPGSPGDTQYF.

V and J are TRBV7-8 and TRBJ2-7; either TRBD1 or TRBD2 may supply D (5 bases each). Trimming removed 5 bases from V and 4 bases from J, with 15 bases in between. The V gene's germline CDR1 is SGHVS and CDR2 FQNEAQ. The CDR3 has 14 residues. DNA for the CDR3: TGTGCCAGCAGCCGGGGCGGGCTGGGATACGAGCAGTACTTC. It translates to CASSRGGLGYEQYF. The full variable domain, in which reference TRBV7-8 and TRBJ2-7 provide the parts outside the CDR3, is GAGVSQSPRYKVAKRGQDVALRCDPISGHVSLFWYQQALGQGPEFLTYFQNEAQLDKSGLPSDRFFAERPEGSVSTLKIQRTQQEDSAVYLCASSRGGLGYEQYFGPGTRLTVT.

This sequence joins TRBV28 and TRBJ2-7; the match to TRBD1 covers 8 bases. With V trimmed by 7 bases and J by 7 bases, 18 bases remained unmatched. The CDR3 is 16 amino acids. From germline, CDR1 is MDHEN and CDR2 SYDVKM. The CDR3, as DNA: TGTGCCAGCACCTGGGCGGACAGGGTTGTGGCGCGGGAGCAGTACTTC. It is translated as CASTWADRVVAREQYF.